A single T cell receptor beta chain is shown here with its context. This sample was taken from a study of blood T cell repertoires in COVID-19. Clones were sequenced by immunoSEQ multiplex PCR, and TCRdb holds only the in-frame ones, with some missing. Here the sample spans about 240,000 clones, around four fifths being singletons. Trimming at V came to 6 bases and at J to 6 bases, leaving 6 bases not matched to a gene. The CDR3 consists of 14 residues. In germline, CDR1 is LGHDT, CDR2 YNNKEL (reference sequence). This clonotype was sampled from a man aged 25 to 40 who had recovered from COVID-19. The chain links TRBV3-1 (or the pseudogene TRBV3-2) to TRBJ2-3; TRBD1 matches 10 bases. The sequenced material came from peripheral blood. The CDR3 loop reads CASRRQGAFDTQYF. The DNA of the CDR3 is TGTGCCAGCAGACGACAGGGGGCGTTTGATACGCAGTATTTT.